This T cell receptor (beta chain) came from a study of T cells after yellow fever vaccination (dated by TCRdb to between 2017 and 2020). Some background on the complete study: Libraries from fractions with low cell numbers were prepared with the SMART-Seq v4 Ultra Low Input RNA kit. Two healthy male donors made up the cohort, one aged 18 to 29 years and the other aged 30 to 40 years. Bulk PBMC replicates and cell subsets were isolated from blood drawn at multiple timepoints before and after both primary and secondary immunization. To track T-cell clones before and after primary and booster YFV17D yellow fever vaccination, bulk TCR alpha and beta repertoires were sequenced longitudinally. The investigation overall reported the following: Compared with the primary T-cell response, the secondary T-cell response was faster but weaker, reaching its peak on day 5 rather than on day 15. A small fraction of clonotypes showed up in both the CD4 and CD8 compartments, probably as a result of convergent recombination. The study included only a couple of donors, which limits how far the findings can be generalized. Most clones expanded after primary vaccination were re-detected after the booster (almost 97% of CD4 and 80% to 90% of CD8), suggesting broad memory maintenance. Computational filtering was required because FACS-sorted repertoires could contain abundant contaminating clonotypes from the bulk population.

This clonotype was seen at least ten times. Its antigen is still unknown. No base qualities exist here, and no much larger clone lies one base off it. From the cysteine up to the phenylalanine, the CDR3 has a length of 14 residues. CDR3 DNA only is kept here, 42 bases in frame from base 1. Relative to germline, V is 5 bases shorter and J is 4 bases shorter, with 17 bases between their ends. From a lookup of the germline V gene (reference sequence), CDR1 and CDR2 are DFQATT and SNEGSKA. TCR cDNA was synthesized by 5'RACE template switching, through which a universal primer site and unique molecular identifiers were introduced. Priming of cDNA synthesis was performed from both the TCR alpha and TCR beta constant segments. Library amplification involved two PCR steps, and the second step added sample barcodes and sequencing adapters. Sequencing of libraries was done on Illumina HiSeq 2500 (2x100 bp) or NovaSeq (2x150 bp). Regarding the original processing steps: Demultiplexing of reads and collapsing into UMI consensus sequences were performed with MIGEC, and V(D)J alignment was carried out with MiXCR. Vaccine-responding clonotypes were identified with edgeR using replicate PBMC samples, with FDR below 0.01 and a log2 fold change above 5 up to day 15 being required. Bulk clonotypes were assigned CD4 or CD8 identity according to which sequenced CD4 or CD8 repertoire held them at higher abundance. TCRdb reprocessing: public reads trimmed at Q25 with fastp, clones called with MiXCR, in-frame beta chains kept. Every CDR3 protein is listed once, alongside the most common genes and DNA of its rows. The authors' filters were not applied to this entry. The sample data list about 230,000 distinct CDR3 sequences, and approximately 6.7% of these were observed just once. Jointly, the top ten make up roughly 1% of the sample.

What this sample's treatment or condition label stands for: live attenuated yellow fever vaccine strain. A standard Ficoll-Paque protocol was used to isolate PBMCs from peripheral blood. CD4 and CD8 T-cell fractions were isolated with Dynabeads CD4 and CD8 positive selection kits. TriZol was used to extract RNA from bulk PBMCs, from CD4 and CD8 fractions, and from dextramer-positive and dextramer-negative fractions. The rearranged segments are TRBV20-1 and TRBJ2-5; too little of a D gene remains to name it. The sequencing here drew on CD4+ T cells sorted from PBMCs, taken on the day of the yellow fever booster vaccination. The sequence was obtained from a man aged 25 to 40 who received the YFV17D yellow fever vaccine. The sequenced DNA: TGCAGTGCTCCAGACACGGTTGTGGGAGAGACCCAGTACTTC. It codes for CSAPDTVVGETQYF.